The 30 T cell receptor beta chains reported below all come from one sample, sequenced in a study of glioma-infiltrating T cells. Using RNA template, CDR3s of TCR alpha and beta were amplified with iRepertoire arm-PCR. Each CDR3 protein is one row after TCRdb ran MiXCR on the multiplex PCR reads. Found here are fewer than 200,000 distinct CDR3 sequences, over 25% of them singletons; the top ten hold 20% to 25%. Sample: glioma tissue, nonneoplastic brain tissue, or PBMCs (not recorded which). The receptors stem from a human donor with low-grade glioma or glioblastoma, undergoing nonglioma brain surgery, or in good health (not recorded which).

This clonotype was seen repeatedly, ten times or more. The V gene is TRBV4-1, the J gene TRBJ2-7; TRBD2 matches 10 bases. Trimming took 3 bases from V and 3 from J; bases not matched to a gene: 8. Germline V gene sequence: CDR1 MGHRA, CDR2 YSYEKL. The CDR3 is 16 residues long. CDR3 sequence reads: CASSHAPGTSVYEQYF. The CDR3 nucleotides read TGCGCCAGCAGCCACGCCCCCGGGACTAGCGTCTACGAGCAGTACTTC.

This rearrangement joins TRBV19 to TRBJ2-3, with 9 nucleotides matching TRBD2. The CDR3 runs 16 residues. The V and J ends lost 5 bases and 1 base, in that order; junction bases with no gene match: 7. CDR1 and CDR2 from the germline V gene are LNHDA and SQIVND (reference sequence). CDR3 sequence (DNA): TGTGCCAGTAGTTCTTGGGCTAGCGGGGGCACAGATACGCAGTATTTT. As protein: CASSSWASGGTDTQYF.

The V gene is TRBV7-2, the J gene TRBJ2-7, with a possible D match to TRBD2 (5 bases). V dropped 0 bases and J dropped 7 bases, with 13 bases sitting between them. CDR1 and CDR2 (germline): SGHTA, FQGNSA. The CDR3 spans 14 residues. In DNA form, the CDR3 reads TGTGCCAGCAGCTTAGCGGGAGTTGCTAAGGAGCAGTACTTC. This encodes CASSLAGVAKEQYF.

This sequence joins TRBV3-1 and TRBJ2-7; 10 bases match TRBD1. V trimming: 10 bases; J trimming: 6 bases; junction bases outside the gene matches: 6. CDR3 length: 12 amino acids. The germline V gene has CDR1 LGHDT and CDR2 YNNKEL (reference sequence). The CDR3 DNA is TGTGCCATTGCCGGGACAGGGGCCGAGCAGTACTTC. Encoded protein: CAIAGTGAEQYF.

This clonotype was detected only a few times. V is TRBV29-1 and J is TRBJ2-5; D not certain. The CDR3 has 15 amino acids. Looked up from germline, CDR1 is SQVTM and CDR2 is ANQGSEA. V lost 4 bases, J lost 7 bases, and 22 bases lay in between. CDR3 nucleotide sequence: TGCAGCGTTGTATGGGCCAGAGACCCGTTTGGGACCCAGTACTTC. Translation gives CSVVWARDPFGTQYF.

With respect to this clonotype: A read error may explain this, as a much larger clone is one base away. J is TRBJ2-1 and V is TRBV2; possibly TRBD1 or TRBD2 for D (5 bases each). The CDR3 has 15 amino acids. Germline V lookup: CDR1 SNHLY, CDR2 FYNNEI. V was shortened by 2 bases and J by 9 bases, with 17 bases between the two germline ends. CDR3 nucleotides: TGTGCCAGCAGTGAAAGAGGGACCGCTTTTAGTGAGCAGTTCTTC. Protein product: CASSERGTAFSEQFF.

In its sample, this clonotype was seen many times. This chain joins TRBV10-3 and TRBJ2-1; D call uncertain. Germline CDR1 and CDR2: ENHRY and SYGVKD. V was clipped by 10 bases and J by 1 base, with 14 bases between them. The CDR3 runs 14 residues. CDR3 residues: CATQTLQSYNEQFF. The CDR3, as DNA: TGTGCCACCCAGACACTGCAGTCCTACAATGAGCAGTTCTTC.

As concerns this clonotype: It may be a read error: a sequence one base away is much more abundant. This is likely a read error, given that the CDR3 carries no conserved phenylalanine or tryptophan at its end. This sequence joins TRBV2 and TRBJ2-5; 7 bases are shared with TRBD2. The CDR3 is made up of 14 amino acids. V gave up 7 bases and J gave up 4 bases; unmatched junction bases: 9. Germline loops: CDR1 SNHLY, CDR2 FYNNEI. CDR3 in amino acids: CASTPRTRGETQYL. The CDR3 DNA is TGTGCCAGCACTCCGCGGACTAGAGGAGAGACCCAGTACCTC.

The chain is built from TRBV4-3 and TRBJ2-3; 7 positions agree with TRBD2. Germline V lookup: CDR1 LGHNA, CDR2 YSLEER. Trimming took 4 bases from V and 4 from J; bases not matched to a gene: 20. The CDR3 covers 19 residues. Here the CDR3 DNA reads TGCGCCAGCAGCCTAAGGTCGGTCTTCCGCGGGAGTAGGTCAGATACGCAGTATTTT. Protein product: CASSLRSVFRGSRSDTQYF.

This sequence joins TRBV4-1 and TRBJ2-5, with 7 bases matching TRBD1. Germline assignment: CDR1 MGHRA and CDR2 YSYEKL. The CDR3 totals 15 residues. Trimming removed 6 bases from V and 5 bases from J; junction bases left unmatched: 12. CDR3 protein: CASRPIRGGMETQYF. In DNA, the CDR3 is TGCGCCAGCAGACCCATTCGAGGGGGCATGGAGACCCAGTACTTC.

This clonotype was detected a few times. The rearrangement links TRBV5-1 to TRBJ2-5, with TRBD1 matching over 7 bases. V shed 4 bases, J shed 2 bases, and the junction held 5 bases outside the gene matches. This CDR3 is 14 amino acids long. The V gene's germline CDR1 is SGHRS and CDR2 YFSETQ. This CDR3 reads CASSLGQIQETQYF. CDR3 DNA: TGCGCCAGCAGCCTGGGACAGATACAAGAGACCCAGTACTTC.

At least ten counts were recorded for this clonotype. The gene calls are TRBV7-6 and TRBJ1-2; D is uncertain. This CDR3 has 13 residues. V was trimmed by 5 bases and J by 5 bases, leaving 12 bases between them. Germline CDR1 SGHVS, CDR2 FNYEAQ. As DNA, the CDR3 is TGTGCCAGCAGCCAACTGATCCGATATGGCTACACCTTC. It encodes CASSQLIRYGYTF.

Note on this clonotype: One junction end does not reproduce the germline sequence, and a read error may be involved. The chain has TRBV27 and TRBJ1-1; D not resolved. Germline V gene sequence: CDR1 MNHEY, CDR2 SMNVEV (reference sequence). This CDR3 comprises 15 residues. The DNA for the CDR3 is TGTGCCAGCAGTTTGTCCACTCAGTGGAGCACTGAGGCTTTCTTT. Amino acid sequence: CASSLSTQWSTEAFF.

In this sample, this clonotype turned up many times. The chain combines TRBV7-2 with TRBJ1-2; TRBD1 matches at 7 bases. V dropped 4 bases and J dropped 13; count of bases not matched to a gene: 12. The CDR3 is 13 amino acids. Germline lookup yields CDR1 SGHTA and CDR2 FQGNSA. This CDR3 reads CASSSNGQEVVTF. DNA for the CDR3: TGTGCCAGCAGCTCGAACGGACAGGAGGTAGTCACCTTC.

The table lists this clonotype with many counts. The gene calls are TRBV4-1 and TRBJ1-5, with a tentative D call TRBD1 (6 bases). The CDR3 spans 15 residues. The V end was cut by 1 base, the J end by 6 bases, with 13 bases between. Looked up from germline, CDR1 is MGHRA and CDR2 is YSYEKL. The CDR3 region has the DNA TGCGCCAGCAGCCAAGTTTGGGGAGGGGGTCAGCCCCAGCATTTT. Its protein is CASSQVWGGGQPQHF.

This clonotype was detected many times. The chain recombines TRBV4-3 with TRBJ1-3; D call uncertain. Germline CDR1 and CDR2: LGHNA and YSLEER. This CDR3 comprises 15 residues. The V and J ends lost 0 bases and 4 bases respectively, with 10 bases between them. This chain's CDR3 is CASSQDRTRGNTIYF. The DNA for the CDR3 is TGCGCCAGCAGCCAAGACCGGACTCGGGGAAACACCATATATTTT.

The gene calls are TRBV6-1 and TRBJ2-7; TRBD1 might be the D (6 bases). V shed 8 bases and J shed 2 bases, with 10 bases lying between them. The CDR3 extends over 12 amino acids. Germline V CDR1 and CDR2: MNHNS, SASEGT. CDR3 sequence (DNA): TGTGCCAGCCAGGGGAACCCCTACGAGCAGTACTTC. It translates to CASQGNPYEQYF.

The table lists this clonotype with many counts. V is TRBV28 and J is TRBJ2-5, with D possibly matching TRBD2 (6 bases). V was shortened by 5 bases and J by 7 bases, with 14 bases between the two germline ends. This CDR3 is 13 amino acids long. From germline, CDR1 is MDHEN and CDR2 SYDVKM. DNA of the CDR3: TGTGCCAGCAGTCGACCACTAGCCGTGACCCAGTACTTC. This codes for CASSRPLAVTQYF.

This clonotype was counted at least ten times. In DNA, the CDR3 is TGTGCCAGCAGTCCGGGACTAGCGGGTTTGGGGAACTCCTACGAGCAGTACTTC. It specifies CASSPGLAGLGNSYEQYF. This chain uses TRBV6-1 with TRBJ2-7; 12 bases align to TRBD2. J gave up 0 bases and V 5 bases, and 11 bases lay outside the gene matches. CDR1 is MNHNS and CDR2 is SASEGT in the germline V gene. The CDR3 has 18 residues.

The chain has TRBV29-1 and TRBJ2-6; 10 bases are a match to TRBD1. Germline V CDR1 and CDR2: SQVTM, ANQGSEA. The CDR3 extends over 15 amino acids. As DNA, the CDR3 is TGCAACCGGGACAGGGGAGATTCTGGGGCCAACGTCCTGACTTTC. It is translated as CNRDRGDSGANVLTF. Full variable domain (remainder filled in from reference TRBV29-1 and TRBJ2-6): SAVISQKPSRDICQRGTSLTIQCQVDSQVTMMFWYRQQPGQSLTLIATANQGSEATYESGFVIDKFPISRPNLTFSTLTVSNMSPEDSSIYLCNRDRGDSGANVLTFGAGSRLTVL.

This clonotype is a singleton in its sample. Being one base from a much bigger clone, this may be a read error. The chain has TRBV2 and TRBJ2-3; a weak D match, TRBD2 (5 bases). The V gene lost 7 bases and the J gene lost 5 bases, with 16 bases spanning the gap. The CDR3 extends over 14 amino acids. Germline V gene sequence: CDR1 SNHLY, CDR2 FYNNEI. CDR3 residues: CASTRGGGIDTQYF. DNA of the CDR3: TGTGCCAGCACCCGGGGTGGAGGCATAGATACGCAGTATTTT.

In its sample, this clonotype was seen many times. The chain has TRBV27 and TRBJ1-3; TRBD1 aligns across 8 bases. The junction had 6 bases not matched to a gene; V was cut back by 4 bases and J by 4 bases. The CDR3 has 15 amino acids. CDR1 is MNHEY and CDR2 is SMNVEV in the germline V gene (reference sequence). The CDR3 protein is CASSWTGQAGNTIYF. For the CDR3, the DNA is TGTGCCAGCAGTTGGACGGGACAGGCAGGAAACACCATATATTTT.

This clonotype was detected many times. J is TRBJ1-3 and V is TRBV20-1; no reliable D call. V dropped 5 bases and J dropped 0 bases, with 17 bases sitting between them. The CDR3 is made up of 16 amino acids. The germline CDR1 and CDR2 sequences are DFQATT and SNEGSKA (reference sequence). The CDR3 sequence is CSAAVTHRGSGNTIYF. For the CDR3, the DNA is TGCAGTGCTGCAGTGACTCACCGGGGCTCTGGAAACACCATATATTTT.

The rearrangement uses TRBV4-3 and TRBJ2-2; D gene uncertain. The CDR3 length is 13 residues. Germline assignment: CDR1 LGHNA and CDR2 YSLEER. The V end was cut by 0 bases, the J end by 6 bases, with 5 bases between. The CDR3 DNA is TGCGCCAGCAGCCAAGATGAGGCCGGGGAGCTGTTTTTT. Protein sequence: CASSQDEAGELFF.

This clonotype was counted a few times. V gene TRBV12-3 or TRBV12-4 combines with J gene TRBJ1-1, with D possibly matching TRBD1 (6 bases). The CDR3 totals 14 residues. Deletions cut 7 bases from V and 10 bases from J, with 22 bases between. CDR3 DNA sequence: TGTGCCAGCAAACCGGGACACGAGTCTCTGGGAGCTTTCTTT. Translation: CASKPGHESLGAFF.

This clonotype was observed many times. The V and J genes are TRBV20-1 and TRBJ2-7; 9 nucleotides align to TRBD2. The germline CDR1 and CDR2 sequences are DFQATT and SNEGSKA (reference sequence). V trimming: 4 bases; J trimming: 5 bases; junction bases outside the gene matches: 9. The CDR3 spans 14 residues. The CDR3 here is CSAISGRGWNEQYF. In nucleotides, the CDR3 is TGCAGTGCTATTAGCGGGAGAGGATGGAACGAGCAGTACTTC.

This clonotype has a count of ten or more. The V gene is TRBV20-1, the J gene TRBJ2-7; D uncertain. The CDR3 is 13 amino acids. Deletions cut 1 base from V and 0 bases from J, with 7 bases between. Germline V gives CDR1 DFQATT, CDR2 SNEGSKA (reference sequence). The CDR3 sequence: CSARGRVSYEQYF. The CDR3 DNA follows: TGCAGTGCTAGAGGACGGGTCTCCTACGAGCAGTACTTC.

In this sample, this clonotype turned up many times. The CDR3 DNA sequence: TGCAGTGCTAGATTTGGACCCCCAGCGTCAGAGCTGTTTTTT. Translating it yields CSARFGPPASELFF. This sequence joins TRBV20-1 and TRBJ2-2; no clear D gene. Germline assignment: CDR1 DFQATT and CDR2 SNEGSKA (reference sequence). The CDR3 contains 14 residues. The V end was cut by 2 bases, the J end by 11 bases, with 18 bases between.

With respect to this clonotype: A junction boundary mismatches the germline segment, possibly from a read error. This chain connects TRBV6-2 or TRBV6-3 to TRBJ2-1, with unresolved D. The germline gives CDR1 MNHEY, CDR2 SVGEGT. The CDR3 is 14 amino acids. The CDR3 spells CASSLVSIHSEQFF. Here the CDR3 DNA reads TGCGCCAGCAGTTTGGTCAGCATCCACAGTGAGCAGTTCTTC.

This clonotype was seen many times. The V gene is TRBV5-1, the J gene TRBJ2-1, with 9 bases aligning to TRBD1. V shed 4 bases and J 6 bases; nucleotides not matched to a gene: 5. The CDR3 has 14 residues. The germline V gene has CDR1 SGHRS and CDR2 YFSETQ. CDR3 DNA: TGCGCCAGCAGCGGCGGACAGGGGCTCAATGAGCAGTTCTTC. Encoded protein: CASSGGQGLNEQFF. Drawing the rest from reference TRBV5-1 and TRBJ2-1, the complete variable domain is KAGVTQTPRYLIKTRGQQVTLSCSPISGHRSVSWYQQTPGQGLQFLFEYFSETQRNKGNFPGRFSGRQFSNSRSEMNVSTLELGDSALYLCASSGGQGLNEQFFGPGTRLTVL.